These 10 T cell receptor beta chains were sequenced from one sample in a study of cytomegalovirus exposure and HLA in healthy donors. Both 60 Vbeta primers and 13 Jbeta primers went into the PCR. Sequencing was performed with immunoSEQ multiplex PCR; in TCRdb, only in-frame clones are kept and a portion is missing. The table shows some 110,000 clones, with about 70% occurring only once. The sample taken for sequencing was PBMCs. These receptors were taken from a man aged 25-45 years in good health and CMV-seropositive.

The chain joins TRBV2 to TRBJ1-2, with D perhaps TRBD1 (6 bases). The CDR3 loop spans 17 amino acids. Germline V gene sequence: CDR1 SNHLY, CDR2 FYNNEI. The ends were cut back, 2 bases at V and 4 bases at J, with 20 bases in the middle. The CDR3 nucleotides are TGTGCCAGCAGTGAAAGGGGTGGGGGCCAAGGATCCTATGGCTACACCTTC. Translating gives CASSERGGGQGSYGYTF.

The gene calls are TRBV5-4 and TRBJ2-5; 7 bases match TRBD2. The CDR3 consists of 15 residues. Germline CDR1 and CDR2: SGHNT and YYREEE (reference sequence). With 4 bases clipped from V and 0 bases from J, the junction kept 6 bases outside the gene matches. CDR3: CASSLGLADQETQYF. CDR3 DNA sequence: TGTGCCAGCAGCCTGGGGCTAGCGGACCAAGAGACCCAGTACTTC.

The chain couples TRBV4-3 to TRBJ1-6; D gene ambiguous. The CDR3 length is 15 residues. Germline V gene lookup returns CDR1 LGHNA and CDR2 YSLEER. V lost 0 bases and J 6 bases, leaving 9 bases between the germline ends. CDR3 amino acids: CASSQDFGGNSPLHF. The CDR3, as DNA: TGCGCCAGCAGCCAAGATTTCGGCGGTAATTCACCCCTCCACTTT.

This clone was recorded a few times. The J gene is TRBJ2-3, the V gene TRBV7-6, with a possible D match to TRBD2 (7 bases). CDR3 length: 13 residues. Germline CDR1 SGHVS, CDR2 FNYEAQ. V lost 4 bases, J lost 11 bases, and 16 bases lay in between. This CDR3 is CASSSRRGGRQYF. DNA for the CDR3: TGTGCCAGCAGCTCCCGAAGGGGGGGGAGGCAGTATTTT. Filled out from reference TRBV7-6 and TRBJ2-3, the complete variable domain reads GAGVSQSPRYKVTKRGQDVALRCDPISGHVSLYWYRQALGQGPEFLTYFNYEAQQDKSGLPNDRFSAERPEGSISTLTIQRTEQRDSAMYRCASSSRRGGRQYFGPGTRLTVL.

V is TRBV14 and J is TRBJ2-1; 7 bases fit TRBD1. The J segment lost 9 bases and the V segment lost 6 bases, leaving 5 bases of the junction unmatched. Germline CDR1 is SGHDN and CDR2 is FVKESK. The CDR3 runs 12 residues. The CDR3 loop is CASSLQGSEQFF. CDR3 nucleotide sequence: TGTGCCAGCAGTCTACAGGGGAGTGAGCAGTTCTTC.

This clone was found a few times. The chain employs TRBV11-2 and TRBJ2-7; D perhaps matches TRBD1 (5 bases). Germline CDR1 is SGHAT and CDR2 is FQNNGV. V was pared by 0 bases and J by 3 bases, with 12 bases between. The CDR3 runs to 15 residues. The CDR3 reads CASSLDLGQGYEQYF. The CDR3 DNA sequence: TGTGCCAGCAGCTTAGATCTAGGCCAGGGCTACGAGCAGTACTTC. Full variable domain (remainder filled in from reference TRBV11-2 and TRBJ2-7): EAGVAQSPRYKIIEKRQSVAFWCNPISGHATLYWYQQILGQGPKLLIQFQNNGVVDDSQLPKDRFSAERLKGVDSTLKIQPAKLEDSAVYLCASSLDLGQGYEQYFGPGTRLTVT.

This chain joins TRBV6-5 and TRBJ1-2; D gene uncertain. Trimming removed 7 bases from V and 4 bases from J, with 10 bases in between. The CDR3 contains 12 residues. Germline CDR1 reads MNHEY; CDR2 reads SVGAGI. The CDR3 nucleotides are TGTGCCAGCAAGCGACGCCCCTATGGCTACACCTTC. This sequence encodes CASKRRPYGYTF.

The J gene is TRBJ2-3, the V gene TRBV21-1; no DNA check was done on the table's D call, TRBD2. TRBV21-1 is reported as a pseudogene. This CDR3 has 14 residues. The CDR3 DNA is TGTGCCAGCAGCAAATCGTGGCGGCCAGATACGCAGTATTTT. It specifies CASSKSWRPDTQYF.

About this clone: The junction departs from the called germline gene at one end, perhaps through a read error. The genes are TRBV6-6 and TRBJ2-7, with a weak D call TRBD1 (5 bases). This CDR3 contains 15 residues. Germline assignment: CDR1 MNHNY and CDR2 SVGAGI (reference sequence). The CDR3 protein is CASSYQFRQSCEQYF. CDR3 DNA: TGTGCCAGCAGTTACCAGTTCCGACAGTCCTGCGAGCAGTACTTC.

V gene TRBV27 combines with J gene TRBJ1-5; TRBD1 agrees at 9 bases. The length of the CDR3 is 15 residues. CDR1 MNHEY and CDR2 SMNVEV come from the germline V gene (reference sequence). V lost 6 bases to trimming and J lost 6 bases; unmatched junction nucleotides: 9. The CDR3 sequence is CASSEDRGGRQPQHF. CDR3 DNA sequence: TGTGCCAGCAGCGAGGACAGGGGTGGACGTCAGCCCCAGCATTTT.